One and the same sample provided the 20 T cell receptor beta chains below, sequenced in a study of blood T cells in healthy people across ages. Through a sample-barcoded 5' primer and a J-beta primer mix, a second PCR was run for about 6 to 11 cycles. One entry per CDR3 protein results from TCRdb running MiXCR on the 5' RACE reads. The sample includes around 800,000 distinct CDR3 sequences, 60% to 80% of them seen just once. What was sequenced was blood. All receptors derive from a man in his thirties or forties in good health.

This clonotype was observed a handful of times. The chain couples TRBV6-2 or TRBV6-3 to TRBJ2-7; 7 bases are shared with TRBD1. This CDR3 is built from 14 residues. The V gene end was trimmed by 5 bases and the J gene end by 4 bases; junction bases not matched to a gene: 8. Germline-derived CDR1 and CDR2 are MNHEY and SVGEGT. DNA of the CDR3: TGTGCCAGCAGTCCCGGGACAGTGATTTACGAGCAGTACTTC. Its translation: CASSPGTVIYEQYF.

This clonotype showed up just a few times. V and J are TRBV7-2 and TRBJ1-5; a weak D match, TRBD1 (6 bases). Germline assignment: CDR1 SGHTA and CDR2 FQGNSA. The CDR3 is 15 residues long. V lost 0 bases and J lost 9, with 15 bases in between. CDR3 DNA sequence: TGTGCCAGCAGCTTAGCACAGGGCCGTCTCTCGCCCCAGCATTTT. Translating it yields CASSLAQGRLSPQHF. Full variable domain (outside the CDR3, taken from reference TRBV7-2 and TRBJ1-5): GAGVSQSPSNKVTEKGKDVELRCDPISGHTALYWYRQSLGQGLEFLIYFQGNSAPDKSGLPSDRFSAERTGGSVSTLTIQRTQQEDSAVYLCASSLAQGRLSPQHFGDGTRLSIL.

In this sample, this clonotype turned up a few times. The V gene is TRBV27, the J gene TRBJ2-1; D unclear. Trimming stripped 2 bases from V and 2 bases from J, with 10 bases between. The length of the CDR3 is 15 residues. Germline V gene lookup returns CDR1 MNHEY and CDR2 SMNVEV (reference sequence). CDR3 nucleotides: TGTGCCAGCAGTTTAGGTCCCCACACCTACAATGAGCAGTTCTTC. This gives the protein CASSLGPHTYNEQFF.

The chain employs TRBV27 and TRBJ2-7, with D uncertain. V dropped 0 bases and J dropped 3 bases, with 9 bases sitting between them. CDR1 and CDR2 from the germline V gene are MNHEY and SMNVEV (reference sequence). The CDR3 sequence is 14 residues long. CDR3 in amino acids: CASSLSLRGYEQYF. The CDR3, as DNA: TGTGCCAGCAGTTTATCCCTCCGAGGCTACGAGCAGTACTTC.

CDR3 nucleotide sequence: TGCGCCAGCCAATTTATAGCGGAGTACAATGAGCAGTTCTTC. Translated, it gives CASQFIAEYNEQFF. The J gene is TRBJ2-1, the V gene TRBV5-1; D may be TRBD2 (6 bases). CDR1 and CDR2 from the germline V gene are SGHRS and YFSETQ. CDR3 length: 14 amino acids. Trimming took off 7 bases at V and 4 bases at J, with 15 bases between the two ends.

V is TRBV11-2 and J is TRBJ2-1; 15 bases map to TRBD2. The germline CDR1 and CDR2 sequences are SGHAT and FQNNGV. The CDR3 contains 16 residues. Trimming cost V 5 bases and J 15 bases; bases outside gene matches: 14. The CDR3 here is CASSTTPGLAGGLRFF. In DNA form, the CDR3 reads TGTGCCAGCAGCACCACCCCGGGACTAGCGGGGGGACTTCGGTTCTTC.

The chain couples TRBV7-9 to TRBJ2-7; 7 nucleotides line up with TRBD2. V shed 4 bases and J 5 bases; nucleotides not matched to a gene: 2. From germline, CDR1 is SEHNR and CDR2 FQNEAQ (reference sequence). CDR3 size: 12 residues. The CDR3 here is CASSWGGHEQYF. CDR3 sequence (DNA): TGTGCCAGCAGCTGGGGGGGACACGAGCAGTACTTC.

This clonotype was seen only once. The chain is built from TRBV5-1 and TRBJ1-6; D is ambiguous. The CDR3 runs 14 residues. The germline V gene encodes CDR1 SGHRS and CDR2 YFSETQ. Trimming took off 2 bases at V and 7 bases at J, with 10 bases between the two ends. CDR3 loop: CASSLGSGNSPLHF. In DNA form, the CDR3 reads TGCGCCAGCAGCTTAGGGTCGGGGAATTCACCCCTCCACTTT.

The CDR3: CASSLNVGANNEQFF. In DNA form, the CDR3 reads TGCGCCAGCAGCCTAAACGTGGGGGCTAACAATGAGCAGTTCTTC. This chain connects TRBV4-3 to TRBJ2-1, with TRBD1 as a possible D gene (6 bases). The CDR3 totals 15 residues. Germline V gives CDR1 LGHNA, CDR2 YSLEER. V was clipped by 4 bases and J by 5 bases, with 15 bases between them.

The chain couples TRBV7-8 to TRBJ1-6, with D possibly being TRBD1 (6 bases). V dropped 4 bases and J dropped 7 bases, with 17 bases sitting between them. Looked up from germline, CDR1 is SGHVS and CDR2 is FQNEAQ. The CDR3 extends over 16 amino acids. The CDR3, as DNA: TGTGCCAGCAGCTCCACCGAGGGGGGTTTAAATTCACCCCTCCACTTT. Its translation is CASSSTEGGLNSPLHF.

J is TRBJ2-5 and V is TRBV12-3 or TRBV12-4; TRBD2 might be the D (5 bases). This CDR3 region has 14 residues. V was clipped by 2 bases and J by 5 bases, with 12 bases between them. The CDR3 sequence: CASSLPGQRETQYF. DNA of the CDR3: TGTGCCAGCAGTTTACCGGGTCAGCGGGAGACCCAGTACTTC.

The rearrangement joins TRBV5-1 to TRBJ2-3; 13 bases match TRBD2. Germline CDR1 and CDR2: SGHRS and YFSETQ. The CDR3 runs 17 residues. Germline trimming cut 4 bases from V and 0 bases from J; bases unmatched to any gene: 5. CDR3 loop: CASSRGTSGVSTDTQYF. CDR3 coding DNA: TGCGCCAGCAGCCGCGGGACTAGCGGGGTCAGCACAGATACGCAGTATTTT.

The chain joins TRBV28 to TRBJ2-1; possibly TRBD1 or TRBD2 for D (5 bases each). Trimming left V 4 bases short and J 6 bases short, with 13 bases between. There are 14 residues in the CDR3. Germline V gene lookup returns CDR1 MDHEN and CDR2 SYDVKM. CDR3 nucleotide sequence: TGTGCCAGCAGTTCTCACGCCGGGACCAATGAGCAGTTCTTC. Its translation is CASSSHAGTNEQFF.

A few counts support this clonotype. V is TRBV21-1 and J is TRBJ1-2; TRBD1 is taken as the D call from the table, unchecked against the DNA. TRBV21-1 has pseudogene status. The CDR3 is 14 residues long. CDR3: CASSKGHRDYGYTF. For the CDR3, the DNA is TGTGCCAGCAGCAAGGGACACCGTGACTATGGCTACACCTTC.

This clonotype was observed a handful of times. The V gene is TRBV12-3 or TRBV12-4, the J gene TRBJ2-5, with D perhaps TRBD2 (5 bases). The V end lost 3 bases, the J end lost 4 bases, and 12 bases lay between the germline ends. The CDR3 loop spans 14 amino acids. This CDR3 reads CASSLTGKRETQYF. CDR3 coding DNA: TGTGCCAGCAGTTTGACGGGGAAACGAGAGACCCAGTACTTC.

The chain has TRBV20-1 and TRBJ2-5; a weak D match, TRBD2 (5 bases). In germline, CDR1 is DFQATT, CDR2 SNEGSKA (reference sequence). This CDR3 region has 12 residues. Trimming took off 6 bases at V and 11 bases at J, with 19 bases between the two ends. CDR3 sequence reads: CSAPTSMYEQYF. Written as DNA, the CDR3 is TGCAGTGCCCCAACTAGTATGTATGAGCAGTACTTC.

V usage is TRBV20-1 and J usage is TRBJ1-6, with TRBD1 as a possible D gene (5 bases). Trimming pared 6 bases from V and 7 bases from J, leaving 13 bases between. The CDR3 has 13 residues. Germline V gene sequence: CDR1 DFQATT, CDR2 SNEGSKA (reference sequence). CDR3 sequence reads: CSAPSGGNSPLHF. Here the CDR3 DNA reads TGCAGTGCCCCCTCCGGGGGAAATTCACCCCTCCACTTT.

The chain employs TRBV6-6 and TRBJ2-1; 10 nucleotides line up with TRBD2. There are 15 residues in the CDR3. Germline V gene sequence: CDR1 MNHNY, CDR2 SVGAGI (reference sequence). Trimming cost V 2 bases and J 5 bases; bases outside gene matches: 3. CDR3 sequence (DNA): TGTGCCAGCAGTTACCCGCTAGCGGGGGACAATGAGCAGTTCTTC. This sequence encodes CASSYPLAGDNEQFF.

This clonotype has only a few counts. The chain couples TRBV19 to TRBJ2-5; 10 nucleotides align to TRBD1. The assigned J gene may be wrong: the sequence end matches TRBJ2-7 better. The CDR3 is 14 residues long. The germline gives CDR1 LNHDA, CDR2 SQIVND (reference sequence). The CDR3 protein is CASSDRDRGYEQYF. The CDR3 coding sequence is TGTGCCAGTAGCGATCGGGACAGGGGCTACGAGCAGTACTTC.

The chain recombines TRBV9 with TRBJ2-3; 10 bases align to TRBD2. V lost 1 base and J lost 4; bases outside the gene matches: 3. The CDR3 has 15 residues. CDR1 is SGDLS, CDR2 YYNGEE, per germline. CDR3 in DNA: TGTGCCAGCAGCGTAAGCGGGGGGGCCGCAGATACGCAGTATTTT. The encoded protein is CASSVSGGAADTQYF. Together with reference TRBV9 and TRBJ2-3, the CDR3 gives the full variable domain: DSGVTQTPKHLITATGQRVTLRCSPRSGDLSVYWYQQSLDQGLQFLIQYYNGEERAKGNILERFSAQQFPDLHSELNLSSLELGDSALYFCASSVSGGAADTQYFGPGTRLTVL.